One sample yielded the 27 T cell receptor beta chains listed below, sequenced in a study of Graves' ophthalmopathy and Graves' hyperthyroidism. Using RNA transcripts, the TCR beta CDR3 regions were amplified. Following a first-round RT-PCR that used HTBI primers, a second-round multiplex PCR was carried out. TCRdb redid the calling of the multiplex PCR reads with MiXCR, one entry per CDR3 protein. Of about 1.1 million distinct CDR3 sequences listed, about 40% are singletons. Sequencing was carried out using peripheral blood or thyroid tissue (not recorded which). These receptor sequences come from an adult man with Graves' hyperthyroidism.

The chain employs TRBV30 and TRBJ1-4, with D maybe TRBD1 (5 bases). CDR3 length equals 13 residues. Trimming pared 3 bases from V and 6 bases from J, leaving 11 bases between. Germline CDR1 GTSNPN, CDR2 SVGIG (reference sequence). CDR3 DNA sequence: TGTGCCTGGAGGCAGGGAGCATATGAAAAACTGTTTTTT. It specifies CAWRQGAYEKLFF.

Many counts were recorded for this clonotype. The rearrangement joins TRBV15 to TRBJ1-5; no definite D call. With 6 bases removed from V and 2 bases from J, the gap between germline ends came to 11 bases. Germline CDR1 reads LNHNV; CDR2 reads YYDKDF (reference sequence). The CDR3 spans 14 residues. The CDR3 nucleotides are TGTGCCACCAGAGGAGGTGTGGGCAATCAGCCCCAGCATTTT. Protein: CATRGGVGNQPQHF.

This clonotype was detected many times. The rearrangement links TRBV2 to TRBJ1-5; D ambiguous. Trimming took 4 bases from V and 6 from J, leaving 13 bases between them. The CDR3 totals 14 residues. CDR1 is SNHLY, CDR2 FYNNEI, per germline. The CDR3: CASSGSGFSQPQHF. DNA of the CDR3: TGTGCCAGCAGTGGTTCCGGGTTTAGTCAGCCCCAGCATTTT.

V usage is TRBV11-2 and J usage is TRBJ2-2; possibly TRBD1 for D (6 bases). V was shortened by 7 bases and J by 6 bases, with 12 bases between the two germline ends. CDR3 length: 13 residues. The germline gives CDR1 SGHAT, CDR2 FQNNGV. CDR3 sequence reads: CASNQGGSGELFF. CDR3 bases: TGTGCCAGCAACCAAGGGGGTTCCGGGGAGCTGTTTTTT.

The gene calls are TRBV11-2 and TRBJ1-1; no definite D call. Trimming cost V 1 base and J 4 bases, with 13 bases left between them. CDR3 size: 15 residues. Germline V gene data show CDR1 as SGHAT and CDR2 as FQNNGV. The CDR3 coding sequence is TGTGCCAGCAGCTTAGGGAACAGCGGGCTCACTGAAGCTTTCTTT. Its protein is CASSLGNSGLTEAFF. Full variable domain (outside the CDR3, taken from reference TRBV11-2 and TRBJ1-1): EAGVAQSPRYKIIEKRQSVAFWCNPISGHATLYWYQQILGQGPKLLIQFQNNGVVDDSQLPKDRFSAERLKGVDSTLKIQPAKLEDSAVYLCASSLGNSGLTEAFFGQGTRLTVV.

Many counts were recorded for this clonotype. CDR3 bases: TGTGCCAGCAGGGGCTCTGGAAACACCATATATTTT. It codes for CASRGSGNTIYF. The chain recombines TRBV12-3 or TRBV12-4 with TRBJ1-3; no reliable D call. CDR3 length: 12 amino acids. V shed 6 bases and J shed 0 bases, with 3 bases lying between them.

Many counts were recorded for this clonotype. The chain links TRBV7-9 to TRBJ2-5; no reliable D call. The CDR3 is made up of 15 amino acids. V was clipped by 5 bases and J by 3 bases, with 16 bases between them. Germline V gene data show CDR1 as SEHNR and CDR2 as FQNEAQ (reference sequence). The CDR3 DNA is TGTGCCAGCAGCCCAGCGCTACTGAGGAAAGAGACCCAGTACTTC. This translates into CASSPALLRKETQYF.

This chain joins TRBV15 and TRBJ1-5; 8 nucleotides align to TRBD1. CDR1 LNHNV and CDR2 YYDKDF come from the germline V gene (reference sequence). Trimming took 3 bases from V and 6 from J; bases not matched to a gene: 7. The CDR3 runs 15 residues. The CDR3 here is CATSSLQGASQPQHF. The CDR3 DNA reads as TGTGCCACCAGCAGCCTCCAGGGGGCTAGTCAGCCCCAGCATTTT.

This clonotype was counted many times. The chain has TRBV6-1 and TRBJ1-6; D is ambiguous. The CDR3 spans 14 residues. Germline CDR1 and CDR2: MNHNS and SASEGT. V lost 4 bases and J lost 8, with 12 bases in between. In nucleotides, the CDR3 is TGTGCCAGCAGTGTAGCAAGTGATGATTCACCCCTCCACTTT. Translation: CASSVASDDSPLHF.

This clonotype was seen repeatedly, ten times or more. The chain combines TRBV19 with TRBJ2-5, with 13 bases fitting TRBD2. The germline gives CDR1 LNHDA, CDR2 SQIVND (reference sequence). V gave up 6 bases and J gave up 2 bases; unmatched junction bases: 6. The CDR3 is 16 amino acids. CDR3 sequence (DNA): TGTGCCAGTAGCCCCGGGACTAGCGGGATACAAGAGACCCAGTACTTC. It encodes CASSPGTSGIQETQYF.

This sequence joins TRBV7-2 and TRBJ2-7; D is possibly TRBD2 (6 bases). The CDR3 consists of 15 residues. V shed 5 bases and J shed 7 bases, with 21 bases lying between them. Germline V gene sequence: CDR1 SGHTA, CDR2 FQGNSA. CDR3 protein: CASSPGLERAGEQYF. The CDR3 nucleotides are TGTGCCAGCAGCCCCGGTTTGGAGAGGGCGGGGGAGCAGTACTTC.

This chain connects TRBV7-2 to TRBJ2-7; 12 bases fit TRBD1. Germline assignment: CDR1 SGHTA and CDR2 FQGNSA. This CDR3 region has 14 residues. V lost 7 bases and J lost 6; bases outside the gene matches: 7. The CDR3 sequence: CASNRPGQGAEQYF. The CDR3 coding sequence is TGTGCCAGCAACAGGCCGGGACAGGGGGCCGAGCAGTACTTC.

This clonotype was counted only a few times. A much larger clone sits a single nucleotide away, making a read error possible. V is TRBV10-3 and J is TRBJ2-7, with 11 bases matching TRBD1. The CDR3 spans 13 residues. Germline V gene data show CDR1 as ENHRY and CDR2 as SYGVKD. The V and J ends lost 7 bases and 9 bases, in that order; junction bases with no gene match: 8. The CDR3 loop is CAITGQGGHRQYF. The CDR3 region has the DNA TGTGCCATCACGGGACAGGGGGGACATAGGCAGTACTTC.

J is TRBJ1-5 and V is TRBV28; TRBD1 matches 8 bases. The junction had 9 bases not matched to a gene; V was cut back by 6 bases and J by 5 bases. This CDR3 is 15 amino acids long. Germline CDR1 is MDHEN and CDR2 is SYDVKM. Written as DNA, the CDR3 is TGTGCCAGCAGCCTCGACAGGGGAAGATATCAGCCCCAGCATTTT. Protein product: CASSLDRGRYQPQHF.

This clonotype was recorded only once. This may come from a read error, since a much larger clone is one base off. The chain joins TRBV5-1 to TRBJ2-2, with 7 bases that match TRBD2. This CDR3 contains 14 residues. Germline CDR1 is SGHRS and CDR2 is YFSETQ. The V and J ends lost 10 bases and 2 bases, in that order; junction bases with no gene match: 8. The CDR3 coding sequence is TGCGCCGGCCGCGGGGGATACAACACCGGGGAGCTGTTTTTT. Protein: CAGRGGYNTGELFF.

This clonotype was counted once. V and J are TRBV7-2 and TRBJ1-6, with D maybe TRBD1 (5 bases). V was cut by 1 base and J by 4 bases, with 8 bases left in between. The germline V gene has CDR1 SGHTA and CDR2 FQGNSA. The CDR3 length is 15 residues. The CDR3 bases are TGTGCCAGCAGCTTAGGCGGGGCGTATAATTCACCCCTCCACTTT. Encoded protein: CASSLGGAYNSPLHF.

The gene calls are TRBV15 and TRBJ2-5, with 13 nucleotides matching TRBD2. With 7 bases clipped from V and 2 bases from J, the junction kept 4 bases outside the gene matches. The CDR3 has 15 amino acids. Germline V lookup: CDR1 LNHNV, CDR2 YYDKDF (reference sequence). The DNA of the CDR3 is TGTGCCACCAAGGGGACTAGCGGGACTCAAGAGACCCAGTACTTC. It yields the protein CATKGTSGTQETQYF.

The rearrangement joins TRBV11-1 to TRBJ1-4; D may be TRBD1 (5 bases). Germline V gene lookup returns CDR1 SGHAT and CDR2 FQDESV (reference sequence). Trimming removed 4 bases from V and 0 bases from J, with 15 bases in between. The CDR3 spans 17 residues. CDR3 DNA: TGTGCCAGCAGCTACCCCCCCGCGACAGCAACTAATGAAAAACTGTTTTTT. Protein sequence: CASSYPPATATNEKLFF.

This clonotype was seen only a few times. The V gene is TRBV20-1, the J gene TRBJ1-5; D gene uncertain. V dropped 4 bases and J dropped 0 bases, with 10 bases sitting between them. This CDR3 has 14 amino acids. Looked up from germline, CDR1 is DFQATT and CDR2 is SNEGSKA (reference sequence). The CDR3 here is CSATVVYSNQPQHF. The CDR3 coding sequence is TGCAGTGCTACCGTGGTGTATAGCAATCAGCCCCAGCATTTT.

The genes are TRBV30 and TRBJ1-5; D call uncertain. There are 12 residues in the CDR3. Germline-derived CDR1 and CDR2 are GTSNPN and SVGIG (reference sequence). Trimming pared 7 bases from V and 4 bases from J, leaving 11 bases between. Written as DNA, the CDR3 is TGTGCCTCCGGGCAGGAAAATCAGCCCCAGCATTTT. Encoded protein: CASGQENQPQHF. The entire variable domain, with the rest obtained from reference TRBV30 and TRBJ1-5, is as follows: SQTIHQWPATLVQPVGSPLSLECTVEGTSNPNLYWYRQAAGRGLQLLFYSVGIGQISSEVPQNLSASRPQDRQFILSSKKLLLSDSGFYLCASGQENQPQHFGDGTRLSIL.

J is TRBJ2-7 and V is TRBV12-3 or TRBV12-4; 8 bases line up with TRBD1. Trimming at V came to 3 bases and at J to 3 bases, leaving 4 bases not matched to a gene. This CDR3 has 14 amino acids. CDR3 coding DNA: TGTGCCAGCAGTTTGAGACAGGGGTACTACGAGCAGTACTTC. Protein sequence: CASSLRQGYYEQYF.

This clonotype has ten or more counts. The genes are TRBV20-1 and TRBJ2-7, with D maybe TRBD1 (7 bases). The CDR3 totals 14 residues. V lost 6 bases and J 0 bases, leaving 15 bases between the germline ends. Germline-derived CDR1 and CDR2 are DFQATT and SNEGSKA (reference sequence). The CDR3 region is CSADTRGASYEQYF. The CDR3, as DNA: TGCAGTGCCGATACCAGGGGGGCCTCCTACGAGCAGTACTTC.

This clonotype was found many times. This clone may be a read error of a much larger clone one base away. The chain employs TRBV14 and TRBJ2-7; 10 nucleotides align to TRBD1. Germline CDR1 and CDR2: SGHDN and FVKESK. The CDR3 sequence is 14 residues long. V lost 5 bases and J lost 4; bases outside the gene matches: 5. This CDR3 reads CASSIRTGGYEQYF. In nucleotides, the CDR3 is TGTGCCAGCAGCATACGGACAGGGGGTTACGAGCAGTACTTC.

The V gene is TRBV6-5, the J gene TRBJ2-6; D call uncertain. This CDR3 comprises 18 residues. V was trimmed by 3 bases and J by 4 bases, leaving 19 bases between them. From germline, CDR1 is MNHEY and CDR2 SVGAGI. CDR3 sequence reads: CASSYRRVLFSGANVLTF. The CDR3 coding sequence is TGTGCCAGCAGTTATCGTAGGGTTCTCTTTTCCGGGGCCAACGTCCTGACTTTC.

This clonotype was counted ten times or more. This chain connects TRBV15 to TRBJ2-5; either TRBD1 or TRBD2 may fit D (6 bases each). Germline CDR1 is LNHNV and CDR2 is YYDKDF (reference sequence). Between the trimmed V and J ends, which lost 9 bases and 5 bases, there was a span of 22 bases. The CDR3 spans 15 residues. CDR3 protein: CATQESPQGRETQYF. Written as DNA, the CDR3 is TGTGCCACGCAGGAATCGCCCCAGGGGAGGGAGACCCAGTACTTC.

This clonotype showed up many times. The genes are TRBV19 and TRBJ1-5; D may be TRBD1 (6 bases). From germline, CDR1 is LNHDA and CDR2 SQIVND (reference sequence). V was cut by 7 bases and J by 1 base, with 20 bases left in between. The CDR3 runs to 17 residues. DNA of the CDR3: TGTGCCAGTACCGCCCCGTCCCAGGGGCCGAGCAATCAGCCCCAGCATTTT. Protein sequence: CASTAPSQGPSNQPQHF.

This chain uses TRBV5-1 with TRBJ2-5, with D possibly matching TRBD1 (6 bases). With 3 bases removed from V and 10 bases from J, the gap between germline ends came to 25 bases. There are 16 residues in the CDR3. In germline, CDR1 is SGHRS, CDR2 YFSETQ. The CDR3 region has the DNA TGCGCCAGCAGCTCCTTCGGGACAAATTCAAACTTTGGCCAGTACTTC. This codes for CASSSFGTNSNFGQYF.